This T cell receptor beta chain appears in the sequencing data of a study of blood T cell repertoires in COVID-19. Study context: The origin of the acute and convalescent COVID-19 samples was the United States, Italy and Spain.

Original processing notes: Reference gene primers were amplified, and this amplification served to estimate nucleated cell counts. Assay: immunoSEQ multiplex PCR; the TCRdb copy retains only in-frame clones and omits some. Clone size and the V and J calls come from that table; the DNA yielded D and trimming. In the table there are fewer than 250,000 clones, 90% to 95% of which are singletons. Germline values: CDR1 SGHTA, CDR2 FQGNSA. The CDR3 contains 15 residues. V shed 5 bases, J shed 8 bases, and the junction held 9 bases outside the gene matches. This sequence originates from a man aged 60-69 years with COVID-19, enrolled during active disease. Sequenced: peripheral blood. V gene TRBV7-2 combines with J gene TRBJ1-4; 9 nucleotides match TRBD1. The CDR3 loop is CASSPRTGAREKLFF. CDR3 coding DNA: TGTGCCAGCAGCCCGCGGACAGGGGCAAGGGAAAAACTGTTTTTT. The complete variable domain, with remaining parts taken from reference TRBV7-2 and TRBJ1-4, reads GAGVSQSPSNKVTEKGKDVELRCDPISGHTALYWYRQSLGQGLEFLIYFQGNSAPDKSGLPSDRFSAERTGGSVSTLTIQRTQQEDSAVYLCASSPRTGAREKLFFGSGTQLSVL.